Listed here is a single T cell receptor (beta chain). No antigen is known for it. The record originates from a study of T cell repertoires in cytomegalovirus infection. About the research overall: It was recently identified HLA-C-restricted and well-studied HLA-B-restricted CMV epitopes that the study used. Evidence of both CMV infection and a matching HLA type came from public TCR beta signatures.

The CDR3 totals 19 residues. The V gene end was trimmed by 5 bases and the J gene end by 3 bases; junction bases not matched to a gene: 14. Each CDR3 protein is one row after TCRdb ran MiXCR on the reads. The table lists hundreds of thousands of distinct CDR3 sequences, around a third of them singletons, with about a sixth in the top ten. The study's findings and limits: Totalled public TCR beta family frequency picked out people who carried CMV plus the relevant HLA. The response measured ex vivo was dominated by TCR beta clonotypes (HLA-C-restricted and CMV-specific).

The chain recombines TRBV12-3 or TRBV12-4 with TRBJ2-1; the match to TRBD1 covers 12 bases. This clonotype was sampled from a human donor in good health (CMV status not recorded). Some clones in this sample may be carry-over from other donors' samples. The sequences come from cultured PBMCs, collected from culture after CMV antigen stimulation. DNA of the CDR3: TGTGCCAGCAGTACCGGGACAGGGGGCCCCAGAGGGGTCTACAATGAGCAGTTCTTC. Translated, it gives CASSTGTGGPRGVYNEQFF.